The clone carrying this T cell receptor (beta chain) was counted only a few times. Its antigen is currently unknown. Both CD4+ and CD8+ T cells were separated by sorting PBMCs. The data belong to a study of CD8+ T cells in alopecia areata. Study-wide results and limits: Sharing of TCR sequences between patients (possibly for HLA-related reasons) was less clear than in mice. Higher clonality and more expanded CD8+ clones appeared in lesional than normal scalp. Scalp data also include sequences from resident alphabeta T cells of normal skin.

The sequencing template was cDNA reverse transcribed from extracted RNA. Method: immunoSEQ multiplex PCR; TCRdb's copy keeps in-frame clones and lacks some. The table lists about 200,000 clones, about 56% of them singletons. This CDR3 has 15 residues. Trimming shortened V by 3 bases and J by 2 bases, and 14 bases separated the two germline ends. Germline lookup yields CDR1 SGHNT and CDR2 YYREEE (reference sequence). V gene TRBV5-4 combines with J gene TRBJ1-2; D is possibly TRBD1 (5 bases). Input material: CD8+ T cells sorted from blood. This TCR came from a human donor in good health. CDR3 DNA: TGTGCCAGCAGCTCTCCATACCGGGACAACTATGGCTACACCTTC. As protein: CASSSPYRDNYGYTF.